The 8 T cell receptor beta chains presented below share a single source sample, sequenced in a study of CD8+ T cells in alopecia areata. After isolation, RNA underwent reverse transcription to generate cDNA as the sequencing template. The assay was immunoSEQ multiplex PCR, and TCRdb's table has in-frame clones only and misses some. The sample has approximately 140,000 clones, around 47% seen once. The specimen was CD4+ T cells sorted from blood. The receptor set was obtained from a human donor with alopecia areata.

This clone was seen a few times. The chain combines TRBV28 with TRBJ2-5; no definite D call. Germline CDR1 reads MDHEN; CDR2 reads SYDVKM. Trimming cost V 5 bases and J 5 bases, with 9 bases left between them. The CDR3 is 12 amino acids. CDR3 protein: CASSTHPETQYF. The CDR3 DNA is TGTGCCAGCAGTACCCACCCCGAGACCCAGTACTTC. The full variable domain, in which reference TRBV28 and TRBJ2-5 provide the parts outside the CDR3, is DVKVTQSSRYLVKRTGEKVFLECVQDMDHENMFWYRQDPGLGLRLIYFSYDVKMKEKGDIPEGYSVSREKKERFSLILESASTNQTSMYLCASSTHPETQYFGPGTRLLVL.

The chain recombines TRBV29-1 with TRBJ2-1, with D unresolved. Germline lookup yields CDR1 SQVTM and CDR2 ANQGSEA. The V gene lost 4 bases and the J gene lost 0 bases, with 13 bases spanning the gap. This CDR3 contains 15 residues. The CDR3 loop is CSVVQQHFSYNEQFF. CDR3 nucleotide sequence: TGCAGCGTTGTACAGCAACATTTCTCCTACAATGAGCAGTTCTTC.

The chain uses TRBV15 and TRBJ2-5; 15 nucleotides agree with TRBD2. Trimming removed 1 base from V and 5 bases from J; junction bases left unmatched: 17. CDR1 is LNHNV and CDR2 is YYDKDF in the germline V gene (reference sequence). CDR3 length: 21 residues. The CDR3 protein is CATSRGGAGTSGRLVGETQYF. The CDR3 nucleotides read TGTGCCACCAGCAGAGGAGGCGCTGGGACTAGCGGGAGGCTCGTCGGGGAGACCCAGTACTTC.

In its sample, this clone was seen a few times. V and J are TRBV2 and TRBJ2-5; maybe TRBD1 (6 bases). V was shortened by 0 bases and J by 3 bases, with 8 bases between the two germline ends. CDR3 size: 14 residues. Germline-derived CDR1 and CDR2 are SNHLY and FYNNEI. CDR3 sequence (DNA): TGTGCCAGCAGTGAAGCGACAGGAAAAGAGACCCAGTACTTC. It yields the protein CASSEATGKETQYF.

The chain recombines TRBV7-9 with TRBJ2-7; the match to TRBD2 covers 11 bases. The CDR3 is 14 residues long. Per germline, CDR1 SEHNR and CDR2 FQNEAQ (reference sequence). The ends lost 3 bases at V and 5 bases at J; junction bases unmatched: 3. CDR3 in amino acids: CASSLGLAAHEQYF. The CDR3 coding sequence is TGTGCCAGCAGCTTGGGACTAGCGGCCCACGAGCAGTACTTC.

The J gene is TRBJ1-2, the V gene TRBV29-1, with D uncertain. The CDR3 is 16 residues long. V lost 0 bases and J 4 bases, leaving 18 bases between the germline ends. Germline V gene sequence: CDR1 SQVTM, CDR2 ANQGSEA. CDR3 protein: CSVEDLRQTPIYGYTF. As DNA, the CDR3 is TGCAGCGTTGAAGATCTTAGGCAGACGCCCATCTATGGCTACACCTTC. Together with reference TRBV29-1 and TRBJ1-2, the CDR3 gives the full variable domain: SAVISQKPSRDICQRGTSLTIQCQVDSQVTMMFWYRQQPGQSLTLIATANQGSEATYESGFVIDKFPISRPNLTFSTLTVSNMSPEDSSIYLCSVEDLRQTPIYGYTFGSGTRLTVV.

This clone is a singleton in its sample. Here the CDR3 DNA reads TGTGCCAGCAGTTCCCCCAGCTTGACAAGTAATTGGCATTTT. Encoded protein: CASSSPSLTSNWHF. The V and J genes are TRBV27 and TRBJ1-5; D uncertain. The CDR3 contains 14 residues. Germline assignment: CDR1 MNHEY and CDR2 SMNVEV (reference sequence). Trimming took 4 bases from V and 15 from J, leaving 22 bases between them.

The rearrangement uses TRBV5-1 and TRBJ2-7; no definite D call. Looked up from germline, CDR1 is SGHRS and CDR2 is YFSETQ. V lost 0 bases and J 7 bases, leaving 26 bases between the germline ends. This CDR3 has 18 amino acids. The CDR3 DNA reads TGCGCCAGCAGCTTGGCCCGGTCGGTAGGGCTTCCCCCCAGGGAGCAGTACTTC. This translates into CASSLARSVGLPPREQYF. Using reference TRBV5-1 and TRBJ2-7 for the parts outside the CDR3, the full variable domain is KAGVTQTPRYLIKTRGQQVTLSCSPISGHRSVSWYQQTPGQGLQFLFEYFSETQRNKGNFPGRFSGRQFSNSRSEMNVSTLELGDSALYLCASSLARSVGLPPREQYFGPGTRLTVT.